The 9 T cell receptor beta chains presented below share a single source sample, sequenced in a study of blood T cell repertoires in COVID-19. The assay was immunoSEQ multiplex PCR, and TCRdb's table has in-frame clones only and misses some. The table has 200,000 or so clones, less than 85% seen once. Material for sequencing was peripheral blood. The receptors originated from a woman in her 70s with acute or convalescent COVID-19.

The gene calls are TRBV28 and TRBJ1-1; D remains unclear. The CDR3 sequence is 14 residues long. The V and J ends lost 2 bases and 4 bases respectively, with 11 bases between them. Germline V gene sequence: CDR1 MDHEN, CDR2 SYDVKM. The CDR3 is CASSLMRIRTEAFF. The CDR3 nucleotides read TGTGCCAGCAGTTTAATGAGGATTCGCACTGAAGCTTTCTTT.

CDR3 in DNA: TGTGCCAGCAGTCCGGGACTAGCGCGACACGAGCAGTACTTC. Encoded protein: CASSPGLARHEQYF. The V call is TRBV28, the J call TRBJ2-7, with 10 bases lining up with TRBD2. This CDR3 spans 14 amino acids. V shed 5 bases, J shed 5 bases, and the junction held 6 bases outside the gene matches. CDR1 MDHEN and CDR2 SYDVKM come from the germline V gene.

The rearrangement links TRBV16 to TRBJ1-5, with 10 bases fitting TRBD1. The CDR3 has 15 amino acids. The germline CDR1 and CDR2 sequences are KGHSY and FQNENV. The trim removed 0 bases at V and 7 bases at J, leaving 3 bases unmatched. The CDR3 loop reads CASSQSGTGDQPQHF. The CDR3 coding sequence is TGTGCCAGCAGCCAATCCGGGACAGGGGACCAGCCCCAGCATTTT.

The CDR3 nucleotides read TGTGCCAGCAGTTATCGGGGACAGGGCTCCTACGAGCAGTACTTC. Translation gives CASSYRGQGSYEQYF. The gene calls are TRBV6-6 and TRBJ2-7; 9 bases are a match to TRBD1. After removal of 3 bases from V and 0 bases from J, the junction contained 3 bases not matched to a gene. The CDR3 totals 15 residues. Germline values: CDR1 MNHNY, CDR2 SVGAGI (reference sequence).

The chain combines TRBV15 with TRBJ1-4, with 8 bases lining up with TRBD1. Germline V CDR1 and CDR2: LNHNV, YYDKDF (reference sequence). The CDR3 is 16 residues long. V was pared by 6 bases and J by 5 bases, with 11 bases of the junction left unmatched. CDR3 coding DNA: TGTGCCACCAGTGACCCGGGACAGGCGGAGAATGAAAAACTGTTTTTT. It encodes CATSDPGQAENEKLFF.

CDR3 sequence reads: CAISGGSGTGNEKLFF. CDR3 in DNA: TGTGCCATCAGTGGGGGTTCCGGGACAGGGAATGAAAAACTGTTTTTT. The chain uses TRBV10-3 and TRBJ1-4; 9 bases agree with TRBD1. Trimming cost V 4 bases and J 5 bases; bases outside gene matches: 8. CDR3 length equals 16 residues. The V gene's germline CDR1 is ENHRY and CDR2 SYGVKD.

V usage is TRBV7-3 and J usage is TRBJ1-1; 8 nucleotides agree with TRBD1. The CDR3 length is 15 residues. V trimming: 5 bases; J trimming: 2 bases; junction bases outside the gene matches: 7. The germline CDR1 and CDR2 sequences are SGHTA and FQGTGA. The CDR3 is CASSPRQGANTEAFF. In DNA form, the CDR3 reads TGTGCCAGCAGCCCCCGGCAGGGGGCCAACACTGAAGCTTTCTTT.

This clone was recorded a few times. The same CDR3 also results from other DNA sequences found in this sample. V and J are TRBV3-1 (or the pseudogene TRBV3-2) and TRBJ2-7, with 10 bases aligning to TRBD1. J gave up 4 bases and V 6 bases, and 3 bases lay outside the gene matches. CDR1 and CDR2 from the germline V gene are LGHDT and YNNKEL (reference sequence). The CDR3 totals 13 residues. The CDR3 DNA is TGTGCCAGCAGTCCGGGACAGGGGTACGAGCAGTACTTC. Its protein product is CASSPGQGYEQYF.

V usage is TRBV28 and J usage is TRBJ2-3; D may be TRBD1 (5 bases). The CDR3 spans 14 residues. CDR1 and CDR2 (germline): MDHEN, SYDVKM. V was shortened by 3 bases and J by 2 bases, with 9 bases between the two germline ends. CDR3 in amino acids: CASSFDSYTDTQYF. CDR3 in DNA: TGTGCCAGCAGTTTTGACAGCTACACAGATACGCAGTATTTT.